The clone carrying this T cell receptor beta chain was counted ten times or more. The data are from a study of T cell repertoires in cytomegalovirus infection. Looking at the study overall: Matching HLA type, along with CMV infection, was indicated by public TCR beta signatures.

MiXCR, run by TCRdb on the reads, gives a single entry per CDR3 protein. The table shows around 250,000 distinct CDR3 sequences, with about 18% occurring only once. V shed 5 bases and J shed 2 bases, with 10 bases lying between them. The CDR3 is 13 residues long. CDR1 is SGHTA, CDR2 FQGNSA, per germline. Sequencing was done on a sample of CD8+ T cells from PBMCs. The clonotype was recovered from a human donor in good health (CMV status not recorded). Some clones in this sample may be carry-over from other donors' samples. The chain recombines TRBV7-2 with TRBJ2-7; maybe TRBD1 (6 bases). CDR3 loop: CASSPRQAYEQYF. CDR3 bases: TGTGCCAGCAGCCCTCGACAGGCCTACGAGCAGTACTTC.